A single sample gave rise to the 23 T cell receptor beta chains below, sequenced in a study of response to subunit inactivated influenza vaccine. One entry per CDR3 protein, called by TCRdb with MiXCR from the RT-PCR reads. The sample contains more than 700,000 distinct CDR3 sequences, around 20% of which appear only once. The specimen was PBMCs from blood, collected 4 to 6 days after vaccination. The receptors shown here come from a man aged 50-60 years who received an inactivated influenza vaccine.

The sample holds a few counts of this clonotype. This chain uses TRBV11-2 with TRBJ2-3; D call uncertain. The V end lost 1 base, the J end lost 6 bases, and 23 bases lay between the germline ends. Germline V CDR1 and CDR2: SGHAT, FQNNGV. This CDR3 is built from 18 residues. In nucleotides, the CDR3 is TGTGCCAGCAGCTTAGTAGGTCGCGGCGGTTCCCGTTGGGATACGCAGTATTTT. As protein: CASSLVGRGGSRWDTQYF.

This chain joins TRBV10-3 and TRBJ2-3; D is possibly TRBD1 or TRBD2 (8 bases each). Trimming removed 9 bases at V and 6 bases at J, with 19 bases between. CDR3 length: 14 amino acids. CDR1 is ENHRY and CDR2 is SYGVKD in the germline V gene. CDR3 DNA sequence: TGTGCCATACTGGACAGGGCGGGGGGCGATACGCAGTATTTT. It is translated as CAILDRAGGDTQYF.

This sequence joins TRBV9 and TRBJ1-2; possible D gene TRBD1, 6 bases. Germline values: CDR1 SGDLS, CDR2 YYNGEE. Trimming pared 0 bases from V and 0 bases from J, leaving 9 bases between. The CDR3 is 15 residues long. CDR3 sequence (DNA): TGTGCCAGCAGCGTAGATAGGACAGCTAACTATGGCTACACCTTC. It translates to CASSVDRTANYGYTF.

This clonotype was observed a few times. This sequence joins TRBV12-3 or TRBV12-4 and TRBJ1-1, with TRBD1 matching over 8 bases. The trim removed 5 bases at V and 0 bases at J, leaving 5 bases unmatched. The CDR3 runs to 15 residues. DNA for the CDR3: TGTGCCAGCAGTCCTCGGGACAGGATGAACACTGAAGCTTTCTTT. Protein sequence: CASSPRDRMNTEAFF.

This clonotype turned up a few times. The chain carries TRBV5-1 and TRBJ2-2; possibly TRBD2 for D (6 bases). Germline values: CDR1 SGHRS, CDR2 YFSETQ. The CDR3 runs 16 residues. The V gene lost 0 bases and the J gene lost 1 base, with 10 bases spanning the gap. The chain's CDR3 is CASSLAAGMNTGELFF. The CDR3 DNA is TGCGCCAGCAGCTTGGCCGCGGGAATGAACACCGGGGAGCTGTTTTTT. Supplemented by reference TRBV5-1 and TRBJ2-2, the full variable domain reads KAGVTQTPRYLIKTRGQQVTLSCSPISGHRSVSWYQQTPGQGLQFLFEYFSETQRNKGNFPGRFSGRQFSNSRSEMNVSTLELGDSALYLCASSLAAGMNTGELFFGEGSRLTVL.

The table lists this clonotype with a few counts. The CDR3 coding sequence is TGTGCCACCAGGTCCCCTCCGGTAGAGAACACTGAAGCTTTCTTT. Translating it yields CATRSPPVENTEAFF. J is TRBJ1-1 and V is TRBV15; D call uncertain. CDR3 length: 15 residues. Germline CDR1 LNHNV, CDR2 YYDKDF (reference sequence). Trimming took 6 bases from V and 1 from J, leaving 15 bases between them.

This clonotype was seen a few times. The chain is built from TRBV9 and TRBJ2-1, with D perhaps assigned TRBD1 or TRBD2 (5 bases each). This CDR3 contains 13 residues. Per the germline V gene, CDR1 is SGDLS and CDR2 is YYNGEE. The V end was cut by 3 bases, the J end by 7 bases, with 11 bases between. This CDR3 reads CASSALGENEQFF. CDR3 in DNA: TGTGCCAGCAGCGCCTTAGGGGAGAATGAGCAGTTCTTC.

The sample holds a few counts of this clonotype. The chain is built from TRBV6-2 or TRBV6-3 and TRBJ1-1; D is ambiguous. V was pared by 8 bases and J by 1 base, with 17 bases between. The CDR3 is 15 residues long. CDR1 and CDR2 from the germline V gene are MNHEY and SVGEGT. The DNA for the CDR3 is TGTGCCAGCCATTACTCGGGCGGAGGGAACACTGAAGCTTTCTTT. Protein product: CASHYSGGGNTEAFF.

This clonotype came up a few times. The chain joins TRBV5-4 to TRBJ1-6, with D tentatively TRBD1 (5 bases). Trimming pared 2 bases from V and 9 bases from J, leaving 9 bases between. CDR1 is SGHNT and CDR2 is YYREEE in the germline V gene (reference sequence). The CDR3 sequence is 13 residues long. Here the CDR3 reads CASSLAGGSPLHF. Written as DNA, the CDR3 is TGTGCCAGCAGCTTAGCCGGGGGTTCACCCCTCCACTTT.

The rearrangement joins TRBV5-1 to TRBJ1-3; the D gene is possibly TRBD1 (5 bases). This CDR3 contains 14 residues. Per germline, CDR1 SGHRS and CDR2 YFSETQ. Deletions cut 4 bases from V and 2 bases from J, with 10 bases between. CDR3 DNA sequence: TGCGCCAGCAGCCCCAGGGAGACTGGAAACACCATATATTTT. It is translated as CASSPRETGNTIYF. The full variable domain, with the rest looked up from reference TRBV5-1 and TRBJ1-3, is KAGVTQTPRYLIKTRGQQVTLSCSPISGHRSVSWYQQTPGQGLQFLFEYFSETQRNKGNFPGRFSGRQFSNSRSEMNVSTLELGDSALYLCASSPRETGNTIYFGEGSWLTVV.

This clonotype was counted between two and nine times. The chain is built from TRBV20-1 and TRBJ2-3; TRBD2 might be the D (5 bases). V shed 1 base and J shed 1 base, with 12 bases lying between them. Germline CDR1 reads DFQATT; CDR2 reads SNEGSKA (reference sequence). The CDR3 is made up of 15 amino acids. The CDR3 sequence is CSARGAGIRTDTQYF. For the CDR3, the DNA is TGCAGTGCTAGAGGGGCGGGTATCCGCACAGATACGCAGTATTTT.

This clonotype was seen many times. The chain carries TRBV6-2 or TRBV6-3 and TRBJ2-2; D uncertain. Germline V CDR1 and CDR2: MNHEY, SVGEGT. Trimming removed 2 bases from V and 3 bases from J, with 10 bases in between. The CDR3 is 15 residues long. The CDR3 here is CASSYEEHHTGELFF. DNA of the CDR3: TGTGCCAGCAGTTACGAAGAACACCACACCGGGGAGCTGTTTTTT.

This clonotype was observed a handful of times. The chain has TRBV3-1 and TRBJ2-1; D call uncertain. This CDR3 spans 12 amino acids. CDR1 is LGHDT and CDR2 is YNNKEL in the germline V gene (reference sequence). Trimming cost V 1 base and J 5 bases, with 3 bases left between them. This CDR3 reads CASSQVNNEQFF. The CDR3 bases are TGTGCCAGCAGCCAAGTAAACAATGAGCAGTTCTTC.

This clonotype was detected ten times or more. The V and J genes are TRBV5-5 and TRBJ2-3, with D uncertain. With 0 bases removed from V and 2 bases from J, the gap between germline ends came to 7 bases. In germline, CDR1 is SGHKS, CDR2 YYEKEE (reference sequence). The CDR3 has 14 amino acids. CDR3 loop: CASSLDRNTDTQYF. CDR3 bases: TGTGCCAGCAGCTTGGATAGGAACACAGATACGCAGTATTTT.

This clonotype was seen only a few times. The V call is TRBV9, the J call TRBJ1-2, with 7 bases that match TRBD1. Germline loops: CDR1 SGDLS, CDR2 YYNGEE. This CDR3 has 14 amino acids. The V segment lost 3 bases and the J segment 7 bases; nucleotides outside the gene matches: 9. In nucleotides, the CDR3 is TGTGCCAGCAGCGAGGGGAGCAGGGGGTCTGGCTACACCTTC. This sequence encodes CASSEGSRGSGYTF.

J is TRBJ2-5 and V is TRBV12-3 or TRBV12-4; 8 bases match TRBD1. The CDR3 is 15 residues long. The junction had 7 bases not matched to a gene; V was cut back by 4 bases and J by 3 bases. The CDR3 coding sequence is TGTGCCAGCAGTTGGGGGTTGACAGGGGAAGAGACCCAGTACTTC. Translated, it gives CASSWGLTGEETQYF.

The sample holds a few counts of this clonotype. The rearrangement links TRBV3-1 to TRBJ2-1; 7 positions agree with TRBD2. Germline V gene sequence: CDR1 LGHDT, CDR2 YNNKEL (reference sequence). The CDR3 covers 15 residues. After removal of 4 bases from V and 2 bases from J, the junction contained 5 bases not matched to a gene. The CDR3, as DNA: TGTGCCAGCAGCCCCGGGGGGACCCCCTACAATGAGCAGTTCTTC. Translation gives CASSPGGTPYNEQFF.

Ten or more counts support this clonotype. The V call is TRBV12-3 or TRBV12-4, the J call TRBJ2-3; tentatively, D is TRBD2 (7 bases). Deletions cut 6 bases from V and 6 bases from J, with 19 bases between. The CDR3 is made up of 15 amino acids. The CDR3 DNA reads as TGTGCCAGCAGCCAATTCGCGGGGGCGGGGGATACGCAGTATTTT. Its protein product is CASSQFAGAGDTQYF.

The V call is TRBV27, the J call TRBJ2-1; TRBD2 aligns across 10 bases. V shed 2 bases, J shed 0 bases, and the junction held 10 bases outside the gene matches. Germline assignment: CDR1 MNHEY and CDR2 SMNVEV (reference sequence). The CDR3 runs 19 residues. The CDR3 region is CASSLDSGGYLSSYNEQFF. The CDR3 DNA reads TGTGCCAGCAGTTTAGATAGCGGGGGGTACCTGAGCTCCTACAATGAGCAGTTCTTC.

V gene TRBV5-1 combines with J gene TRBJ2-1; TRBD2 matches 15 bases. The CDR3 sequence is 17 residues long. Germline V CDR1 and CDR2: SGHRS, YFSETQ. Losses at the gene ends were 3 bases for V and 4 bases for J; bases not matched to a gene: 5. The CDR3: CASSSAGTSGGYNEQFF. The CDR3, as DNA: TGCGCCAGCAGCTCGGCCGGGACTAGCGGGGGGTACAATGAGCAGTTCTTC.

The V and J genes are TRBV5-1 and TRBJ2-1, with D tentatively TRBD1 or TRBD2 (5 bases each). The CDR3 has 13 amino acids. CDR1 SGHRS and CDR2 YFSETQ come from the germline V gene. V lost 0 bases and J lost 9, with 10 bases in between. The CDR3 bases are TGCGCCAGCAGCTTGGAACTAGACAGTGAGCAGTTCTTC. Translation gives CASSLELDSEQFF.

This clonotype has a count of ten or more. The rearrangement uses TRBV5-1 and TRBJ2-7; 8 nucleotides line up with TRBD2. J lost 4 bases, V lost 0 bases, and 6 bases had no gene match. The CDR3 runs 15 residues. Germline CDR1 and CDR2: SGHRS and YFSETQ. The CDR3 DNA follows: TGCGCCAGCAGCTTGGCGAGCGGGAGTCGATACGAGCAGTACTTC. Encoded protein: CASSLASGSRYEQYF.

This clonotype was picked up a small number of times. The chain is built from TRBV5-1 and TRBJ2-3; TRBD2 might be the D (5 bases). Germline CDR1 and CDR2: SGHRS and YFSETQ. V lost 0 bases, J lost 5 bases, and 7 bases lay in between. The CDR3 totals 13 residues. The CDR3 nucleotides read TGCGCCAGCAGCTTGGGGGGAGAAGATACGCAGTATTTT. Translation gives CASSLGGEDTQYF.